The 14 T cell receptor beta chains given below trace back to one sample, sequenced in a study of shared clonotypes between healthy human individuals. Using immunoSEQ multiplex PCR, the repertoire was profiled, and TCRdb retains in-frame clones only, with some absent. Among 2 million to 2.5 million clones, approximately 93% were seen once, and the ten largest hold under 0.45%. Input material: naive CD4+ T cells from PBMCs. Indicated subset: CD45RA+ positively selected. The receptors originated from a man in his late teens or twenties in good health. Some clones in this sample may be carry-over from other donors' samples.

The V call is TRBV5-4, the J call TRBJ2-2; perhaps D is TRBD1 or TRBD2 (5 bases each). CDR3 size: 15 residues. The germline CDR1 and CDR2 sequences are SGHNT and YYREEE (reference sequence). The germline V and J ends were trimmed by 2 bases and 6 bases, with 14 bases remaining between them. CDR3 residues: CASSFSGGGAGELFF. As DNA, the CDR3 is TGTGCCAGCAGCTTTTCGGGTGGGGGTGCCGGGGAGCTGTTTTTT. Supplemented by reference TRBV5-4 and TRBJ2-2, the full variable domain reads ETGVTQSPTHLIKTRGQQVTLRCSSQSGHNTVSWYQQALGQGPQFIFQYYREEENGRGNFPPRFSGLQFPNYSSELNVNALELDDSALYLCASSFSGGGAGELFFGEGSRLTVL.

The chain recombines TRBV11-2 with TRBJ1-4; possible D gene TRBD1, 5 bases. Trimming left V 5 bases short and J 11 bases short, with 15 bases between. CDR3 size: 13 residues. Germline-derived CDR1 and CDR2 are SGHAT and FQNNGV. The CDR3 loop is CASSAVDSPKLFF. The DNA for the CDR3 is TGTGCCAGCAGCGCCGTCGACAGCCCGAAACTGTTTTTT. Together with reference TRBV11-2 and TRBJ1-4, the CDR3 gives the full variable domain: EAGVAQSPRYKIIEKRQSVAFWCNPISGHATLYWYQQILGQGPKLLIQFQNNGVVDDSQLPKDRFSAERLKGVDSTLKIQPAKLEDSAVYLCASSAVDSPKLFFGSGTQLSVL.

This chain links TRBV19 with TRBJ2-1; TRBD1 might be the D (5 bases). The germline V and J ends were trimmed by 8 bases and 8 bases, with 13 bases remaining between them. The V gene's germline CDR1 is LNHDA and CDR2 SQIVND (reference sequence). The length of the CDR3 is 12 residues. The CDR3 sequence: CASGREGDEQFF. CDR3 DNA sequence: TGTGCCAGTGGCAGGGAAGGGGATGAGCAGTTCTTC.

Concerning this clone: The conserved phenylalanine or tryptophan normally closing the CDR3 is absent here, so this likely arose from a read error. Because the CDR3's place on the DNA is in doubt, the DNA is left out and the CDR3 is given as listed by TCRdb. This rearrangement joins TRBV14 to TRBJ1-2; the D call in the table, TRBD1, was not verified against the DNA. Looked up from germline, CDR1 is SGHDN and CDR2 is FVKESK. The CDR3 is 11 residues long, counting both termini. CDR3 amino acids: CASSQGGTVSY.

The chain uses TRBV27 and TRBJ1-5; TRBD1 agrees at 9 bases. V shed 5 bases, J shed 5 bases, and the junction held 7 bases outside the gene matches. The CDR3 spans 15 residues. CDR1 MNHEY and CDR2 SMNVEV come from the germline V gene (reference sequence). The CDR3 spells CASSRTGGPDQPQHF. In nucleotides, the CDR3 is TGTGCCAGCAGTAGAACAGGGGGCCCCGATCAGCCCCAGCATTTT.

The rearrangement links TRBV5-1 to TRBJ2-5; D unresolved. CDR1 is SGHRS and CDR2 is YFSETQ in the germline V gene. Trimming stripped 1 base from V and 4 bases from J, with 11 bases between. CDR3 length: 14 residues. CDR3 sequence reads: CASSLRQTGETQYF. The CDR3 DNA reads TGCGCCAGCAGCTTGAGACAAACGGGAGAGACCCAGTACTTC. The variable domain in full, completed from reference TRBV5-1 and TRBJ2-5, reads KAGVTQTPRYLIKTRGQQVTLSCSPISGHRSVSWYQQTPGQGLQFLFEYFSETQRNKGNFPGRFSGRQFSNSRSEMNVSTLELGDSALYLCASSLRQTGETQYFGPGTRLLVL.

The rearrangement uses TRBV5-6 and TRBJ1-2, with TRBD1 as a possible D gene (5 bases). Germline loops: CDR1 SGHDT, CDR2 YYEEEE. The CDR3 runs to 14 residues. The V end was cut by 4 bases, the J end by 3 bases, with 13 bases between. As DNA, the CDR3 is TGTGCCAGCAGCGAGAGGACCAGGGACTATGGCTACACCTTC. This codes for CASSERTRDYGYTF.

The V and J genes are TRBV7-6 and TRBJ2-1; 8 positions agree with TRBD2. There are 15 residues in the CDR3. Germline V CDR1 and CDR2: SGHVS, FNYEAQ. J lost 2 bases, V lost 7 bases, and 7 bases had no gene match. The CDR3 DNA reads as TGTGCCAGCACCCATAGCGGGACGACCTACAATGAGCAGTTCTTC. Protein product: CASTHSGTTYNEQFF.

The chain carries TRBV29-1 and TRBJ1-1; tentative D call: TRBD1 (5 bases). This CDR3 is built from 13 residues. Looked up from germline, CDR1 is SQVTM and CDR2 is ANQGSEA. V shed 7 bases and J shed 0 bases, with 12 bases lying between them. CDR3 sequence reads: CSALGVVNTEAFF. CDR3 nucleotides: TGCAGCGCCTTAGGGGTCGTGAACACTGAAGCTTTCTTT.

The V gene is TRBV4-1, the J gene TRBJ1-5; 11 positions agree with TRBD1. V lost 4 bases and J lost 3; bases outside the gene matches: 2. The CDR3 extends over 15 amino acids. Germline V lookup: CDR1 MGHRA, CDR2 YSYEKL. The CDR3 region has the DNA TGCGCCAGCAGCCGGGACAGGGGGACCAATCAGCCCCAGCATTTT. Encoded protein: CASSRDRGTNQPQHF.

The chain has TRBV28 and TRBJ1-3, with D tentatively TRBD1 (5 bases). Germline loops: CDR1 MDHEN, CDR2 SYDVKM. V was clipped by 8 bases and J by 1 base, with 18 bases between them. This CDR3 contains 16 residues. CDR3 bases: TGTGCCAGCGCGTTCGTCAGGGCAGGATCTGGAAACACCATATATTTT. It translates to CASAFVRAGSGNTIYF.

This clone appeared a single time. V is TRBV18 and J is TRBJ2-5, with 7 bases fitting TRBD1. V was pared by 2 bases and J by 0 bases, with 12 bases of the junction left unmatched. The V gene's germline CDR1 is KGHSH and CDR2 LQKENI. This CDR3 spans 18 amino acids. The CDR3 DNA sequence: TGTGCCAGCTCACCAATAACCCCGGACAGGCGAAACCAAGAGACCCAGTACTTC. It encodes CASSPITPDRRNQETQYF.

The chain joins TRBV7-2 to TRBJ1-6, with 7 bases aligning to TRBD1. The CDR3 is 15 residues long. The ends lost 5 bases at V and 10 bases at J; junction bases unmatched: 11. In germline, CDR1 is SGHTA, CDR2 FQGNSA. CDR3 protein: CASSPQGTRRSPLHF. Written as DNA, the CDR3 is TGTGCCAGCAGCCCACAGGGGACGCGCCGGTCACCCCTCCACTTT.

The chain recombines TRBV28 with TRBJ1-3; tentatively, D is TRBD1 (5 bases). Germline CDR1 MDHEN, CDR2 SYDVKM. V was cut by 6 bases and J by 3 bases, with 15 bases left in between. There are 15 residues in the CDR3. The CDR3 nucleotides read TGTGCCAGCAGCTATGGGGGTTCCGGTGGAAACACCATATATTTT. The encoded protein is CASSYGGSGGNTIYF.